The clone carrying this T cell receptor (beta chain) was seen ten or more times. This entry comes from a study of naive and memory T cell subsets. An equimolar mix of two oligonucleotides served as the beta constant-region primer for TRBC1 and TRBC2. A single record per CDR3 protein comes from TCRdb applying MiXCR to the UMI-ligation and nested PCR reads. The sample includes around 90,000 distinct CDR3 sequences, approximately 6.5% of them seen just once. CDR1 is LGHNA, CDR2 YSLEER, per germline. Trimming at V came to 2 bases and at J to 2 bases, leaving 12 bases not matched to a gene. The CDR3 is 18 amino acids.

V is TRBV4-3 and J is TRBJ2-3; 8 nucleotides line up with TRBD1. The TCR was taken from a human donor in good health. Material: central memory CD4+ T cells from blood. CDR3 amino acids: CASSQSAAGTGYTDTQYF. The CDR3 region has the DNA TGCGCCAGCAGCCAATCAGCTGCCGGGACAGGTTACACAGATACGCAGTATTTT.